This is a list of T cell receptor beta chains from one sample in a study of high-grade serous ovarian cancer treatment subgroups. Assay used: immunoSEQ multiplex PCR; TCRdb lists only in-frame clones, some missing. The data contain about 33,000 clones, about 80% of them singletons. Source material: tumor tissue. The receptors here all came from a human donor with high-grade serous ovarian cancer. Each CDR3 is given with its conserved first and last residue. D genes are given only for firm matches. Not every row has a clone size; where given, it reads once, few, many or a size class.

TRBJ2-7 NA NA TRBV10-2 TGCGCCAGCAGTGACCTAGCCGGCGGATACGAGCAGTACTTC CASSDLAGGYEQYF
TRBJ2-7 once NA TRBV6-5 TGTGCCAACAGTTACCGGGACCCTTCCGGCTACGAGCAGTACTTC CANSYRDPSGYEQYF
TRBJ1-2 few NA TRBV19 TGTGCCAGTAGTATAGGGCTATTGGGGGGCGCTGGCTACACCTTC CASSIGLLGGAGYTF
TRBJ2-2 NA NA TRBV25-1 TGTGCCAGCAGTTTCCCGGGGAAGTCCGGGGAGCTGTTTTTT CASSFPGKSGELFF
TRBJ1-2 NA TRBD1 TRBV9 TGTGCCAGCAGCGTAGAGATAGGACAGGGGGCAGGAGGCTACACCTTC CASSVEIGQGAGGYTF
TRBJ2-3 NA NA TRBV4-1 TGCGCCAGCAGCCAAGATGTGTTCCAGAATACGCAGTATTTT CASSQDVFQNTQYF
TRBJ2-1 NA TRBD2 TRBV11-3 TGTGCCAGCAGCACTACTAGCGGGAGTTACAATGAGCAGTTCTTC CASSTTSGSYNEQFF
TRBJ1-1 few NA TRBV9 TGTGCCAGCAGCGTATCGGTGAACACTGAAGCTTTCTTT CASSVSVNTEAFF
TRBJ2-4 NA TRBD2 TRBV4-1 TGCGCCAGCAGCCAAGCGGGCGGGGGGACCAAAAACATTCAGTACTTC CASSQAGGGTKNIQYF
TRBJ2-5 once NA TRBV6-6 TGTGCCAGCAGCCCCCCCGGAGGGGGCGGGGAGACCCAGTACTTC CASSPPGGGGETQYF
TRBJ2-2 NA TRBD2 TRBV28 TGTGCCAGCTTTAGCGCCACGGCTAGCGGGAGGGCCGGGGAGCTGTTTTTT CASFSATASGRAGELFF
TRBJ2-7 NA NA TRBV4-3 TGCGCCAGCAGCCAAGAGAGGGGGGGATACGAGCAGTACTTC CASSQERGGYEQYF
TRBJ1-1 NA TRBD1 TRBV27 TGTGCCCGAAGTCGGGACAGGGGGTTGGAAGCTTTCTTT CARSRDRGLEAFF
TRBJ2-5 NA NA TRBV5-6 TGTGCCAGCAGCCACAGGCCTGGGGAGACCCAGTACTTC CASSHRPGETQYF
TRBJ2-1 NA NA TRBV5-6 TGTGCCAGCTCGCTCGCGCGGACATGGTTCTTC CASSLARTWFF
TRBJ1-5 NA NA TRBV2 TGTGCCAGCAGTGAGGGCCCGAGTTCGAATCAGCCCCAGCATTTT CASSEGPSSNQPQHF
TRBJ1-1 NA NA TRBV5-6 TGTGCCAGCAGCTTTATTACTGAAGCTTTCTTT CASSFITEAFF
TRBJ2-7 NA TRBD2 TRBV5-5 TGTGCCAGCAGCCCGGGGGGGCACGAGCAGTACTTC CASSPGGHEQYF
TRBJ1-4 NA NA TRBV6-1 TGTGCCAGCAGCTCAGGGTGGGATGAAAAACTGTTTTTT CASSSGWDEKLFF
TRBJ1-3 few NA TRBV4-3 TGCGCCAGCAGCCAAGAATGGCAGGGCTCTGGAAACACCATATATTTT CASSQEWQGSGNTIYF
TRBJ1-2 few TRBD1 TRBV5-1 TGCGCCAGCAGCTCGACAGGGAGGGATGGCTACACCTTC CASSSTGRDGYTF
TRBJ2-7 NA NA TRBV7-2 TGTGCCAGCAGCTCTCAGACACACGCCTACGAGCAGTACTTC CASSSQTHAYEQYF
TRBJ1-1 NA NA TRBV7-8 TGTGCCAGCAGCTTAGGAGGGCACACTGAAGCTTTCTTT CASSLGGHTEAFF
TRBJ2-1 NA TRBD1 TRBV4-2 TGTGCCAGCAGCCCGACAGGGTATGAGCAGTTCTTC CASSPTGYEQFF
TRBJ1-1 NA NA TRBV6-6 TGTGCCAGCAGGAAGGGGCGAGAGAACACTGAAGCTTTCTTT CASRKGRENTEAFF
TRBJ2-7 NA TRBD2 TRBV27 TGTGCCAGCAGTAGGACTAGCGGGGCATACGAGCAGTACTTC CASSRTSGAYEQYF
TRBJ1-4 NA NA TRBV4-2 TGTGCCAGCAGCTCCCCTGGGGGGGCAAGTGAAAAACTGTTTTTT CASSSPGGASEKLFF
TRBJ1-2 once NA TRBV28 TGTGCCAGCAGTCCCCCGGGGGCCCGTGATTGGGGAGGCTACACCTTC CASSPPGARDWGGYTF
TRBJ1-5 NA NA TRBV19 TGTGCCAGTAGTATCGGGGGGACACATAGCAATCAGCCCCAGCATTTT CASSIGGTHSNQPQHF
TRBJ1-2 NA NA TRBV6-5 TGTGCCAGCAGCTATGAGGGGAGAGGCTACACCTTC CASSYEGRGYTF
TRBJ2-1 NA TRBD2 TRBV10-3 TGTGCCAACTCGGGGGGGGCGCTGAATGAGCAGTTCTTC CANSGGALNEQFF
TRBJ1-1 NA NA TRBV19 TGTGCCACCACTTCACAGCTGAACACTGAAGCTTTCTTT CATTSQLNTEAFF
TRBJ2-7 NA TRBD1 TRBV28 TGTGCCAGCACCTTAACAGGGGCGCCCTACGAGCAGTACTTC CASTLTGAPYEQYF
TRBJ2-3 NA TRBD1 TRBV10-3 TGTGCCATCAGTGAGTCGACGCCCCGGGACAGGGGGCAAGATACGCAGTATTTT CAISESTPRDRGQDTQYF
TRBJ2-1 few NA TRBV5-1 TGCGCCAGCAGCTTGGGACAGGATAAGGATGAGCAGTTCTTC CASSLGQDKDEQFF
TRBJ2-3 NA TRBD2 TRBV10-1 TGCGCCAGCAGTATCAAGCGGGAGCCGGCTACGTGGGACACAGATACGCAGTATTTT CASSIKREPATWDTDTQYF
TRBJ2-1 NA NA TRBV19 TGTGCCAGTAGTATTGGTGAATTCAATGAGCAGTTCTTC CASSIGEFNEQFF
TRBJ2-1 NA TRBD1 TRBV4-2 TGTGCCAGCAGCCAAGAGGGACAGGGTTACAATGAGCAGTTCTTC CASSQEGQGYNEQFF
TRBJ1-1 NA NA TRBV5-4 TGTGCCAGCAGCTTGAGTGTAGGGGACACTGAAGCTTTCTTT CASSLSVGDTEAFF
TRBJ2-3 NA NA TRBV28 TGTGCCAGCCGGGAGTCGACAGATACGCAGTATTTT CASRESTDTQYF
TRBJ2-1 NA NA TRBV7-2 TGTGCCAGCAGCTCGTCAAGCCTCAGCTCCTACAATGAGCAGTTCTTC CASSSSSLSSYNEQFF
TRBJ2-7 NA TRBD2 TRBV14 TGTGCCAGCAGCTCCCGTGTTAGCGGGAGAGAAGGATCCTACGAGCAGTACTTC CASSSRVSGREGSYEQYF
TRBJ1-1 few NA TRBV4-2 TGTGCCAGCAGCCTAATTCCGCACAACCAGAACACTGAAGCTTTCTTT CASSLIPHNQNTEAFF
TRBJ1-3 NA NA TRBV4-3 TGCGCCAGCAGCCTCCGATTTTCCTTAAGCTCTGGAAACACCATATATTTT CASSLRFSLSSGNTIYF
TRBJ2-7 few TRBD1 TRBV27 TGTGCCAGCAGTGACAGGGTACTAGGCGAGCAGTACTTC CASSDRVLGEQYF
TRBJ2-7 once TRBD2 TRBV19 TGTGCCAGTAGTAGGGAGGGGCACCCCTCCTACGAGCAGTACTTC CASSREGHPSYEQYF
TRBJ2-5 once TRBD1 TRBV5-6 TGTGCCAGCAGCTCGGACAGGGGGCGGAGTGAGACCCAGTACTTC CASSSDRGRSETQYF
TRBJ2-1 once TRBD2 TRBV4-3 TGCGCCAGCAGCCAAGATAACAGCGGGAGAGATCACAATGAGCAGTTCTTC CASSQDNSGRDHNEQFF
TRBJ2-6 NA NA TRBV9 TGTGCCAGCAGCGTAGTTGCCTCTGGGGCCAACGTCCTGACTTTC CASSVVASGANVLTF
TRBJ2-7 NA TRBD1 TRBV6-6 TGTGCCTTGGACAGGGGTGACGAGCAGTACTTC CALDRGDEQYF
TRBJ2-7 NA NA TRBV29-1 TGCAGCGTTCTGGGACCTCAAAGGATCGAGCAGTACTTC CSVLGPQRIEQYF
TRBJ2-2 NA TRBD2 TRBV6-4 TGTGCCAGCAGTGACATTAATGGGGGGGCGAACACCGGGGAGCTGTTTTTT CASSDINGGANTGELFF
TRBJ2-1 few TRBD1 TRBV18 TGTGCCAGCTCACCTAGACAGGGCGGAACAAGCTCCTACAATGAGCAGTTCTTC CASSPRQGGTSSYNEQFF
TRBJ1-2 NA TRBD1 TRBV28 TGTGCCAGCAACTGGGACAGTACTAACTATGGCTACACCTTC CASNWDSTNYGYTF
TRBJ1-6 NA NA TRBV11-2 TGTGCCAGCAGCTTGGGGATTTCACCCCTCCACTTT CASSLGISPLHF
TRBJ2-3 NA NA TRBV4-2 TGTGCCAGCAGCCAAGATAGGGGGGCCTATAATACGCAGTATTTT CASSQDRGAYNTQYF
TRBJ1-4 few NA TRBV29-1 TGCAGCGTTGGGGTAGAAAAACTGTTTTTT CSVGVEKLFF
TRBJ1-2 NA NA TRBV27 TGTGCCAGCAGTTTAAGACATACTAACTATGGCTACACCTTC CASSLRHTNYGYTF
TRBJ2-4 NA TRBD1 TRBV5-5 TGTGCCAGCAGCTGGGATCGGGACAGCCAAAACATTCAGTACTTC CASSWDRDSQNIQYF